This T cell receptor (beta chain) was recorded in a study of type 1 regulatory T cells. Study results and limitations: Compared with non-type 1 regulatory T cells, type 1 regulatory T cells showed a more restricted TCR repertoire.

TCRdb re-derived calls from the reads in MiXCR, one entry per CDR3 protein. The table shows tens of thousands of distinct CDR3 sequences, with less than 25% occurring only once. This clonotype was picked up a small number of times. As yet, its antigen is unknown. Germline CDR1 reads SGHRS; CDR2 reads YFSETQ. The CDR3 loop spans 15 amino acids. V lost 3 bases, J lost 3 bases, and 5 bases stayed unmatched. This sequence joins TRBV5-1 and TRBJ1-3; 8 bases fit TRBD1. The receptor was isolated from a human donor in good health. Sequencing input: cultured type 1 regulatory T (Tr1) cells, either the whole culture or a sorted fraction (not recorded which). The CDR3 reads CASSSRTGSGNTIYF. The CDR3 DNA reads as TGCGCCAGCAGCTCCCGGACAGGGAGTGGAAACACCATATATTTT.